This T cell receptor (beta chain) is drawn from a study of identical twins. Study observations and caveats: Carriage of fewer insertions was seen in abundant cord blood beta clonotypes, whereas memory repertoires showed none. Invariant MAIT and iNKT cells are populations that could partly confound zero-insertion analyses. There was an excess of low generation probability in the out-of-frame alpha sequences that twins shared.

Remarks on this clonotype: Its antigen is undetermined.

Healthy Caucasians made up all donors. TCRdb re-called the 5' RACE reads through MiXCR, storing one row per CDR3 protein. The sample consists of approximately 490,000 distinct CDR3 sequences, 20% to 25% of them appearing once. Germline V CDR1 and CDR2: SGHRS, YFSETQ. V lost 4 bases and J lost 1; bases outside the gene matches: 10. This CDR3 spans 17 amino acids. These records were also assigned to another study, of yellow fever vaccine responses in identical twins.

Sequenced material: CD4+ T cells sorted from blood. The source is a woman aged 18-29 years in good health. The chain uses TRBV5-1 and TRBJ1-2; TRBD1 agrees at 10 bases. CDR3 coding DNA: TGCGCCAGCAGCGCGACCGGACAGGGGGAACATAACTATGGCTACACCTTC. This gives the protein CASSATGQGEHNYGYTF.